This T cell receptor (beta chain) was captured by sequencing in a study of cytomegalovirus exposure and HLA in healthy donors (dated by TCRdb to 2016 to 2017). About the full investigation: An earlier analysis of 587 of the donors reported 276 Gb of sequence data and around 120 million unique TCR beta sequences obtained from approximately 180 million T cells. Around 330 gigabases of sequencing data and tens of millions of unique TCR sequences made up an early release that covered nearly 650 HLA-typed donors. Of the 398 genotyped donors, about 84% fell in the genetic ancestry cluster associated with self-reported Caucasian donors. The study aimed to test whether cataloging public T cell receptors could reveal signatures of past pathogen exposure. Using immunosequencing, the study profiled T cell repertoires from fewer than 850 subjects and related those repertoires to cytomegalovirus serostatus. Along with the roughly 700-subject first cohort, a separate validation cohort of about 110 different subjects was used. To predict cytomegalovirus infection status, the study brought together high-throughput TCR immunosequencing, statistical association of individual TCRs with disease status, and machine learning. A later analysis re-examined previously published TCR beta repertoires from roughly 720 donors and added high-resolution HLA genotyping to investigate patterns of TCR occurrence. Rather than drawing on any new phenotypic data, the later analysis identified candidate immune exposures from TCR beta sequences and the way those sequences occurred across donors. To decide whether each TCR beta V gene segment behaved as functional or pseudogenic, an earlier analysis of some 580 of the donors relied on high-throughput TCR beta sequencing. Donor age, sex, ethnicity and CMV serostatus were collected together with the repertoire data. In a later genetic analysis, genome-wide SNP genotypes for about three fifths of the 666 donors were used, and that subset was treated as a discovery cohort. Every repertoire in the discovery cohort had been generated on one and the same sequencing platform. HLA typing covered class I and class II loci at four-digit resolution. The number of typed donors differed by locus: about 620-630 for A, B, C, DRB1 and DQB1; approximately 540 for DQA1; 600 to 610 for DPA1; and around 450 for DPB1. Four to six DR-DQ haplotypes were handled as single units for association and clustering, since linkage in the cohort was strong. On average, around 230,000 unique TCR beta nucleotide sequences were sequenced per donor among fewer than 500 genotyped donors of the cohort, with approximately 18% of those sequences being non-productive. Overall results and qualifications from the work: Compared with equally common non-associated chains, HLA-associated TCR beta chains in a later analysis were more clonally expanded and had lower generation probabilities. In a later analysis, most CMV-associated TCR beta chains were found to appear HLA-restricted, with HLA associations seemingly driven largely by CMV exposure. A later analysis associated about 17,000 TCR beta sequences with specific HLA alleles at a false discovery rate of 0.05. A further reported finding was that TCR beta sequences accurately predicted the HLA-A and HLA-B alleles for most subjects in the first cohort. Strong co-occurrence of HLA alleles, especially DR and DQ, made assigning TCR associations to individual alleles difficult. The classifier was reported to diagnose cytomegalovirus status with high specificity and sensitivity in both the original cohort and the validation cohort. In a later analysis, the rate of TCR association differed among HLA loci, with DRB1 alleles having the most associated TCRs and HLA-C alleles having the fewest. Because some donors lacked HLA typing at each locus, the association tests relied only on the typed subset. A group of highly shared sequence variants was considered likely to be a technical artifact of the sequencing pipeline. The presence/absence analyses assumed that sequencing depth was roughly uniform across donors, and that assumption may not be true. While some public TCRs were present in many individuals, most TCR sequences turned up only very rarely across donors. A total of 164 TCR beta chains were listed by the study as associated with cytomegalovirus. A later analysis reported that several top co-occurrence clusters appeared linked to parvovirus B19, influenza, CMV and Epstein-Barr virus. Only TCR beta chains were sequenced in this cohort, and the absence of alpha or paired-chain data limited detectable features. The authors suggested that the approach could potentially be generalized to other disease states and immunological phenotypes. Over 15 rarely observed V segments, including chromosome 9 orphons, were excluded from the earlier analysis of approximately 600 of the donors because counts were too low. Because the 87-base-pair reads could not distinguish some IMGT-functional V segments, including TRBV6-2 and TRBV6-3, those segments were excluded. V-gene and J-gene trimming of TCR beta chains was associated with a missense DCLRE1C variant in a later genetic analysis, and the association was replicated in an independent cohort. According to a later genetic analysis, donors in an Asian-associated ancestry cluster had fewer N-insertions in productive TCRs than the approximately 670-donor mean. Broadly in line with IMGT annotations, most TCR beta V segments showed up in productive rearrangements about 90% or about 30% of the time in an earlier analysis of approximately 640 of the donors. In vitro tests confirmed that a few of the cytomegalovirus-associated TCR beta chains recognize cytomegalovirus antigens. Linkage disequilibrium might explain the correlated functional status among segregating V segments, but an unknown experimental factor could not be excluded. The only immune exposure information available for the cohort was CMV serostatus.

Its CDR3 holds 15 amino acids, cysteine through phenylalanine. Only CDR3 DNA is held: 45 bases, read in frame from base 1. A distance of 10 bases separates the germline ends of V and J, which lose 2 bases and 0 bases respectively. CDR1 and CDR2 (KGHSH, LQKENI) derive from the germline V gene. The cohort was made up of 650 to 700 healthy bone marrow donors. At the time of sampling, every cohort member was nominally healthy, though immune exposures that went unrecorded were likely present. The donor was CMV seronegative and was included in the group of over 300 seronegative cohort members. A peripheral blood sample was provided by each donor, and peripheral blood mononuclear cells were used for TCR beta sequencing. The Qiagen DNeasy Blood Extraction Kit was used to extract genomic DNA from the blood cell samples. Concerning this clone itself: The clone's antigen remains unknown. Per-nucleotide qualities are absent, and no much larger clonotype sits a single base away.

Receptor amplification or capture employed the immunoSEQ multiplex PCR assay. For the multiplex PCR, a mixture combining 60 forward primers for TCR Vbeta segments and 13 reverse primers for TCR Jbeta segments was used. The CDR3 region of rearranged TCR beta genes was amplified from genomic DNA with a multiplex PCR assay. The amplified TCR beta libraries were sequenced on the Illumina HiSeq System as 87-base-pair reads. As for the authors' bioinformatics: In a later analysis, tens of millions of unique TCR beta chains were counted across the 500 to 850 repertoires, and about 10 million of these chains were shared by at least two donors. Raw reads were error-corrected and collapsed into unique sequences by a nearest-neighbor algorithm in which closely related sequences were merged to remove PCR and sequencing errors. Alignment of CDR3 sequences to IMGT reference sequences was used to assign V, D and J gene segments. Each retained sequence needed at least a six-nucleotide match to both a V gene segment and a J gene segment. Rearrangements were classified as productive when the CDR3 lacked stop codons and remained in frame with V and J, and all other rearrangements were classified as non-productive. Following IMGT convention, CDR3 was defined as the stretch from the second conserved V-encoded cysteine to the conserved J-encoded phenylalanine. Sequences without an unambiguous match to a single V gene segment were excluded from the earlier analysis of 500 to 700 of the donors. In an earlier analysis of almost 600 of the donors, a V segment was called functional when productive rearrangements were above 56.7%, and segregating when the standard deviation between donors exceeded 5%. A statistical classification framework was built to diagnose cytomegalovirus status from the catalog of TCR beta chain sequences. In a later analysis, TCR nucleotide sequences were compared against IMGT/GENE-DB human TR gene sequences so that V and J genes could be assigned. Using the TCRdist pipeline, a later analysis assigned CDR3 sequences along with most-parsimonious VDJ recombination scenarios. In a later analysis, each TCR beta chain was defined by its CDR3 amino acid sequence together with its V-gene family, and reads without a unique V-gene family were excluded. To address suspected cross-contamination and a sequencing artifact, a later analysis removed over 500 highly shared, low-generation-probability nucleotide sequences. A later analysis calculated a clonal expansion index for each public chain from normalized within-repertoire ranks of inferred template counts. Generation probabilities in a later analysis came from a VDJ recombination model fitted to out-of-frame rearrangements, and those results were checked against IGoR. In a later analysis, hypergeometric tests were used to score TCR-TCR, TCR-HLA and TCR-CMV co-occurrence, with a repertoire-size bias correction applied to TCR pairs. False discovery rates were estimated in a later analysis by permuting HLA or CMV assignments 20 times. In a later analysis, co-occurring TCRs were grouped using DBSCAN, with TCRdist sequence similarity added in when clustering inside HLA-allele-positive subsets. For co-occurrence clustering, repertoires with fewer than 30,000 or more than 120,000 public chains were excluded, along with five repertoires with anomalous nucleotide sharing. TCRdb retrieved this table from immuneACCESS and kept in-frame rearrangements only. Not all clones are present; in checked studies, unresolved V genes account for under half, and no reason is known for the remainder. V and J calls plus clone size are reproduced from that table; the DNA served to infer D and trimming. Within this sample are 110,000 to 150,000 clones, with 68% of them counted one time only. The top ten clonotypes cover about 4.1% of the sample.

The sequence links TRBV18 to TRBJ1-1, and possibly TRBD1, on 5 matching bases. This TCR was sampled from a man aged 60-69 years in good health and CMV-seronegative. Sequencing input: PBMCs. The bases are TGTGCCAGCTCACCATCAGGGCCTATGAACACTGAAGCTTTCTTT. Translated, it gives CASSPSGPMNTEAFF.